A single sample gave rise to the 32 T cell receptor beta chains below, sequenced in a study of CD8 T cells in ankylosing spondylitis. Study outcomes and limitations: Within ankylosing spondylitis blood, a TCR beta motif made up of seven to nine highly homologous variants appeared to be characteristic.

For these receptors, no antigen is known. A single record per CDR3 protein comes from TCRdb applying MiXCR to the 5' RACE reads. The sample carries roughly 700,000 distinct CDR3 sequences, around a fifth recorded once. The sample consisted of blood, either unsorted or a sorted T cell fraction (not recorded which). The source is a male donor with ankylosing spondylitis.

V usage is TRBV30 and J usage is TRBJ2-3; 7 nucleotides match TRBD2. Germline CDR1 and CDR2: GTSNPN and SVGIG (reference sequence). CDR3 length: 14 residues. V shed 0 bases, J shed 1 base, and the junction held 1 base outside the gene matches. In DNA, the CDR3 is TGTGCCTGGAGTGTACGGGGGGGCACAGATACGCAGTATTTT. Its protein product is CAWSVRGGTDTQYF.

V gene TRBV20-1 combines with J gene TRBJ1-1; D is perhaps TRBD1 (5 bases). The germline V gene encodes CDR1 DFQATT and CDR2 SNEGSKA (reference sequence). The CDR3 consists of 13 residues. V gave up 6 bases and J gave up 5 bases, with 16 bases separating them. DNA of the CDR3: TGCAGTGCCCACACCCGCGACAGTACTGAAGCTTTCTTT. Protein sequence: CSAHTRDSTEAFF.

This rearrangement joins TRBV11-1 to TRBJ2-7; 7 bases line up with TRBD2. The CDR3 loop spans 14 amino acids. With V trimmed by 5 bases and J by 4 bases, 8 bases remained unmatched. CDR1 and CDR2 from the germline V gene are SGHAT and FQDESV (reference sequence). CDR3 protein: CASSTKTSSYEQYF. CDR3 coding DNA: TGTGCCAGCAGCACCAAGACTAGCTCTTACGAGCAGTACTTC.

V gene TRBV7-9 combines with J gene TRBJ2-3; D is unresolved. From germline, CDR1 is SEHNR and CDR2 FQNEAQ (reference sequence). The V end lost 1 base, the J end lost 6 bases, and 11 bases lay between the germline ends. The CDR3 extends over 14 amino acids. The chain's CDR3 is CASSLGGHMDTQYF. CDR3 sequence (DNA): TGTGCCAGCAGCTTAGGCGGCCACATGGATACGCAGTATTTT.

The chain joins TRBV5-1 to TRBJ1-1; TRBD1 matches 8 bases. Trimming took 1 base from V and 2 from J; bases not matched to a gene: 7. From germline, CDR1 is SGHRS and CDR2 YFSETQ. The CDR3 covers 16 residues. The CDR3 reads CASSLNSPGGNTEAFF. In DNA form, the CDR3 reads TGCGCCAGCAGCTTGAATTCCCCAGGGGGCAACACTGAAGCTTTCTTT. The whole variable domain, remainder taken from reference TRBV5-1 and TRBJ1-1, is KAGVTQTPRYLIKTRGQQVTLSCSPISGHRSVSWYQQTPGQGLQFLFEYFSETQRNKGNFPGRFSGRQFSNSRSEMNVSTLELGDSALYLCASSLNSPGGNTEAFFGQGTRLTVV.

This clonotype was observed at least ten times. The gene calls are TRBV12-3 or TRBV12-4 and TRBJ2-3; TRBD2 matches 10 bases. CDR3 length: 15 residues. V lost 2 bases and J lost 8; bases outside the gene matches: 7. CDR3 nucleotide sequence: TGTGCCAGCAGTTTACGGGCTAGCGGGGGATCTACGCAGTATTTT. This sequence encodes CASSLRASGGSTQYF.

This chain connects TRBV20-1 to TRBJ2-3; the match to TRBD2 covers 12 bases. Trimming took 0 bases from V and 8 from J; bases not matched to a gene: 9. Per germline, CDR1 DFQATT and CDR2 SNEGSKA (reference sequence). The CDR3 covers 16 residues. The CDR3 DNA reads TGCAGTGCTAGAGAGGGGTCTAGCGGGAGGGCCTCTACGCAGTATTTT. It specifies CSAREGSSGRASTQYF.

This clonotype turned up a few times. CDR3 in amino acids: CASSEMGYSSYNSPLHF. The CDR3 DNA sequence: TGTGCCAGCAGTGAAATGGGTTATAGCTCCTATAATTCACCCCTCCACTTT. The V call is TRBV2, the J call TRBJ1-6, with D unclear. Trimming took off 2 bases at V and 0 bases at J, with 11 bases between the two ends. Germline values: CDR1 SNHLY, CDR2 FYNNEI. The CDR3 contains 17 residues.

This clonotype has only a few counts. In nucleotides, the CDR3 is TGTGCCAGTGGGGGCCCCGGTGAGCAGTTCTTC. It translates to CASGGPGEQFF. The J gene is TRBJ2-1, the V gene TRBV12-3 or TRBV12-4, with D perhaps matching TRBD1 (6 bases). The length of the CDR3 is 11 residues. V gave up 9 bases and J gave up 9 bases, with 12 bases separating them.

The chain joins TRBV5-1 to TRBJ2-2; the D gene is possibly TRBD2 (6 bases). CDR1 and CDR2 (germline): SGHRS, YFSETQ. V was trimmed by 0 bases and J by 5 bases, leaving 11 bases between them. This CDR3 has 15 amino acids. The CDR3 reads CASSLDGGRTGELFF. In nucleotides, the CDR3 is TGCGCCAGCAGCTTGGACGGGGGTCGAACCGGGGAGCTGTTTTTT.

There are a few counts of this clonotype. The chain joins TRBV20-1 to TRBJ2-2; perhaps TRBD1 as D (5 bases). This CDR3 has 17 residues. V gave up 1 base and J gave up 8 bases, with 23 bases separating them. In germline, CDR1 is DFQATT, CDR2 SNEGSKA (reference sequence). The CDR3 protein is CSARAPFDRGLWGELFF. The CDR3 DNA sequence: TGCAGTGCTAGAGCCCCCTTCGACAGAGGTCTTTGGGGGGAGCTGTTTTTT.

V usage is TRBV5-1 and J usage is TRBJ2-1, with 8 bases that match TRBD2. The CDR3 is 14 amino acids. Germline V CDR1 and CDR2: SGHRS, YFSETQ. V gave up 2 bases and J gave up 7 bases; unmatched junction bases: 5. Here the CDR3 DNA reads TGCGCCAGCAGCTTTACTAGCGGAAAAAATGAGCAGTTCTTC. Its translation: CASSFTSGKNEQFF.

This clonotype showed up just a few times. This chain connects TRBV7-9 to TRBJ2-1; D is possibly TRBD2 (7 bases). From germline, CDR1 is SEHNR and CDR2 FQNEAQ (reference sequence). There are 13 residues in the CDR3. V dropped 1 base and J dropped 14 bases, with 15 bases sitting between them. The CDR3 spells CASSLGQGLAEFF. The CDR3 DNA reads as TGTGCCAGCAGCTTAGGGCAGGGGCTAGCGGAGTTCTTC.

Many counts were recorded for this clonotype. The chain combines TRBV25-1 with TRBJ2-6; D remains unclear. Deletions cut 8 bases from V and 4 bases from J, with 9 bases between. The CDR3 runs to 13 residues. In germline, CDR1 is MGHDK, CDR2 SYGVNS. The CDR3 region is CASGPWGANVLTF. Here the CDR3 DNA reads TGTGCCAGCGGCCCGTGGGGGGCCAACGTCCTGACTTTC. Variable domain in full (rest from reference TRBV25-1 and TRBJ2-6): EADIYQTPRYLVIGTGKKITLECSQTMGHDKMYWYQQDPGMELHLIHYSYGVNSTEKGDLSSESTVSRIRTEHFPLTLESARPSHTSQYLCASGPWGANVLTFGAGSRLTVL.

In its sample, this clonotype was seen a few times. The chain is built from TRBV12-3 or TRBV12-4 and TRBJ1-3, with D possibly TRBD1 on 6 matching bases. CDR3 size: 14 residues. V lost 6 bases, J lost 3 bases, and 12 bases lay in between. CDR3 residues: CASSWGPYGNTIYF. In DNA form, the CDR3 reads TGTGCCAGCAGCTGGGGGCCCTATGGAAACACCATATATTTT.

The chain is built from TRBV20-1 and TRBJ2-1, with 7 bases fitting TRBD2. This CDR3 has 13 amino acids. Germline V lookup: CDR1 DFQATT, CDR2 SNEGSKA (reference sequence). V was clipped by 5 bases and J by 6 bases; unmatched bases: 7. The CDR3 nucleotides read TGCAGTGCTCCAGGACCGGGGGGCAATGAGCAGTTCTTC. The encoded protein is CSAPGPGGNEQFF.

This clonotype was counted only a few times. V and J are TRBV21-1 and TRBJ2-1; the table's D call, TRBD1, has no DNA check behind it. TRBV21-1 has pseudogene status. This CDR3 has 17 amino acids. The CDR3 here is CASSKSDRGASYNEQFF. The CDR3 DNA follows: TGTGCCAGCAGCAAATCCGATCGCGGGGCGTCCTACAATGAGCAGTTCTTC.

J is TRBJ2-1 and V is TRBV7-9, with 7 bases that match TRBD2. V lost 7 bases and J lost 8; bases outside the gene matches: 14. The V gene's germline CDR1 is SEHNR and CDR2 FQNEAQ (reference sequence). The CDR3 contains 15 residues. The DNA for the CDR3 is TGTGCCAGCAATCGTGGGGACTACCCAGGCCATGAGCAGTTCTTC. Protein product: CASNRGDYPGHEQFF.

This clonotype has just a few counts. The rearrangement joins TRBV25-1 to TRBJ1-6; D is unresolved. The CDR3 has 13 residues. Germline V gene lookup returns CDR1 MGHDK and CDR2 SYGVNS. V was clipped by 6 bases and J by 0 bases, with 3 bases between them. The CDR3 nucleotides read TGTGCCAGCAGACCCTCCTATAATTCACCCCTCCACTTT. Protein product: CASRPSYNSPLHF.

This clonotype has a count of ten or more. The rearrangement uses TRBV12-3 or TRBV12-4 and TRBJ2-7, with D possibly being TRBD2 (5 bases). The CDR3 contains 13 residues. Deletions cut 2 bases from V and 7 bases from J, with 12 bases between. The CDR3 bases are TGTGCCAGCAGTTTACCTGGGAGTAGAGAGCAGTACTTC. Translated: CASSLPGSREQYF.

Here the CDR3 DNA reads TGTGCCACCAGCAGAGAATGGGGTCGTTACACCGGGGAGCTGTTTTTT. As protein: CATSREWGRYTGELFF. J is TRBJ2-2 and V is TRBV15; D gene uncertain. Trimming cost V 0 bases and J 3 bases, with 11 bases left between them. This CDR3 spans 16 amino acids. The V gene's germline CDR1 is LNHNV and CDR2 YYDKDF (reference sequence).

This clonotype was detected only a few times. V usage is TRBV12-3 or TRBV12-4 and J usage is TRBJ2-2; no clear D. Trimming shortened V by 1 base and J by 0 bases, and 6 bases separated the two germline ends. This CDR3 contains 15 residues. CDR3 amino acids: CASSLVVTNTGELFF. The CDR3 DNA follows: TGTGCCAGCAGTTTAGTGGTAACGAACACCGGGGAGCTGTTTTTT.

The rearrangement joins TRBV20-1 to TRBJ2-7; D unresolved. The CDR3 loop spans 13 amino acids. CDR1 is DFQATT and CDR2 is SNEGSKA in the germline V gene (reference sequence). As DNA, the CDR3 is TGCAGCGCCCCTGGACCCAACTCCTACGAGCAGTACTTC. This codes for CSAPGPNSYEQYF.

The chain recombines TRBV20-1 with TRBJ2-2, with D uncertain. From germline, CDR1 is DFQATT and CDR2 SNEGSKA (reference sequence). V lost 6 bases and J 7 bases, leaving 12 bases between the germline ends. The CDR3 spans 12 residues. The CDR3 region has the DNA TGCAGTGCCACACATTGGGGCGGGGAGCTGTTTTTT. It is translated as CSATHWGGELFF.

This sequence joins TRBV7-3 and TRBJ2-1, with D perhaps being TRBD1 or TRBD2 (5 bases each). The germline V gene encodes CDR1 SGHTA and CDR2 FQGTGA. The CDR3 sequence is 13 residues long. Deletions cut 5 bases from V and 3 bases from J, with 8 bases between. The CDR3 sequence is CASSIGGYNEQFF. DNA of the CDR3: TGTGCCAGCAGCATTGGGGGCTACAATGAGCAGTTCTTC.

In this sample, this clonotype turned up a few times. The V and J genes are TRBV20-1 and TRBJ1-4, with 9 bases identical to TRBD1. This CDR3 comprises 13 residues. Germline V gene data show CDR1 as DFQATT and CDR2 as SNEGSKA (reference sequence). The ends lost 3 bases at V and 7 bases at J; junction bases unmatched: 3. This chain's CDR3 is CSASGQGTEKLFF. CDR3 coding DNA: TGCAGTGCTAGCGGACAGGGGACTGAAAAACTGTTTTTT.

The J gene is TRBJ2-5, the V gene TRBV7-2; 7 positions agree with TRBD1. The CDR3 has 14 amino acids. The V and J ends lost 4 bases and 7 bases, in that order; junction bases with no gene match: 9. Per the germline V gene, CDR1 is SGHTA and CDR2 is FQGNSA. The CDR3 spells CASSYIQGYGTQYF. In DNA, the CDR3 is TGTGCCAGCAGCTACATACAGGGGTATGGGACCCAGTACTTC. The whole variable domain, filled in from reference TRBV7-2 and TRBJ2-5, reads GAGVSQSPSNKVTEKGKDVELRCDPISGHTALYWYRQSLGQGLEFLIYFQGNSAPDKSGLPSDRFSAERTGGSVSTLTIQRTQQEDSAVYLCASSYIQGYGTQYFGPGTRLLVL.

This clonotype has a handful of counts. The chain joins TRBV6-2 or TRBV6-3 to TRBJ1-2; D uncertain. CDR1 and CDR2 (germline): MNHEY, SVGEGT. The CDR3 contains 14 residues. V lost 4 bases, J lost 4 bases, and 13 bases lay in between. CDR3 coding DNA: TGTGCCAGCAGTTCACCGGGAGCCAGCTATGGCTACACCTTC. It is translated as CASSSPGASYGYTF.

This clonotype was seen just once. The rearrangement uses TRBV4-1 and TRBJ2-7; 7 nucleotides align to TRBD1. Unmatched junction bases numbered 8, after V lost 4 bases and J lost 2 bases. This CDR3 region has 15 residues. Looked up from germline, CDR1 is MGHRA and CDR2 is YSYEKL. The CDR3 bases are TGCGCCAGCAGCCTAGAAACAGGGGTTCCCTACGAGCAGTACTTC. It codes for CASSLETGVPYEQYF.

The CDR3 loop reads CASMLGTGAYEQYF. DNA for the CDR3: TGTGCCAGCATGTTGGGGACTGGGGCCTACGAGCAGTACTTC. The rearrangement joins TRBV11-2 to TRBJ2-7, with D possibly being TRBD2 (6 bases). The CDR3 has 14 residues. The V gene lost 7 bases and the J gene lost 2 bases, with 15 bases spanning the gap. Germline CDR1 reads SGHAT; CDR2 reads FQNNGV.

The chain is built from TRBV7-8 and TRBJ2-5; D is unresolved. The CDR3 is made up of 15 amino acids. Trimming pared 6 bases from V and 4 bases from J, leaving 18 bases between. CDR1 and CDR2 (germline): SGHVS, FQNEAQ. The CDR3, as DNA: TGTGCCAGCAGGCTAGGACGGACCTCGGGAGAGACCCAGTACTTC. Protein sequence: CASRLGRTSGETQYF.

This clonotype was counted only a few times. The chain is built from TRBV5-6 and TRBJ1-1; the match to TRBD1 covers 9 bases. The germline V gene encodes CDR1 SGHDT and CDR2 YYEEEE. This CDR3 has 15 amino acids. The V gene end was trimmed by 6 bases and the J gene end by 3 bases; junction bases not matched to a gene: 9. The chain's CDR3 is CASNHRGLMDTEAFF. CDR3 in DNA: TGTGCCAGCAACCACAGGGGGCTTATGGACACTGAAGCTTTCTTT. Variable domain in full (rest from reference TRBV5-6 and TRBJ1-1): DAGVTQSPTHLIKTRGQQVTLRCSPKSGHDTVSWYQQALGQGPQFIFQYYEEEERQRGNFPDRFSGHQFPNYSSELNVNALLLGDSALYLCASNHRGLMDTEAFFGQGTRLTVV.